The 8 T cell receptor beta chains presented below share a single source sample, sequenced in a study of blood T cell repertoires in COVID-19. TCRdb keeps only in-frame clones here, not all; method: immunoSEQ multiplex PCR. The data contain 300,000 to 400,000 clones, around nine tenths of them singletons. The sequencing input was peripheral blood. The receptors were sampled from a woman aged 45-65 years with active or convalescent COVID-19.

The chain is built from TRBV3-1 (or the pseudogene TRBV3-2) and TRBJ2-1, with a possible D match to TRBD2 (6 bases). Germline CDR1 is LGHDT and CDR2 is YNNKEL (reference sequence). V dropped 3 bases and J dropped 0 bases, with 18 bases sitting between them. The CDR3 is 18 residues long. CDR3 region: CASSQGRGERSSYNEQFF. DNA for the CDR3: TGTGCCAGCAGCCAGGGGCGGGGTGAGCGGAGCTCCTACAATGAGCAGTTCTTC.

The V gene is TRBV9, the J gene TRBJ1-4; 7 bases agree with TRBD1. CDR3 length: 16 amino acids. With V trimmed by 1 base and J by 7 bases, 10 bases remained unmatched. Germline V gene lookup returns CDR1 SGDLS and CDR2 YYNGEE. Here the CDR3 reads CASSVSRGAGGEKLFF. CDR3 in DNA: TGTGCCAGCAGCGTAAGCAGGGGGGCGGGAGGTGAAAAACTGTTTTTT.

DNA of the CDR3: TGTGCCAGCAGCTTAGCAGCGGGAGGGCTCTACGAGCAGTACTTC. Amino acids: CASSLAAGGLYEQYF. The chain has TRBV7-2 and TRBJ2-7, with 10 nucleotides matching TRBD2. The CDR3 totals 15 residues. J lost 3 bases, V lost 0 bases, and 2 bases had no gene match. Germline V lookup: CDR1 SGHTA, CDR2 FQGNSA.

This rearrangement joins TRBV29-1 to TRBJ2-5, with D possibly being TRBD2 (5 bases). The CDR3 runs to 12 residues. The V gene lost 8 bases and the J gene lost 5 bases, with 15 bases spanning the gap. Germline CDR1 reads SQVTM; CDR2 reads ANQGSEA. The CDR3 here is CSFGRASETQYF. The CDR3 nucleotides read TGCAGCTTTGGGCGGGCTTCGGAGACCCAGTACTTC. The full variable domain, in which reference TRBV29-1 and TRBJ2-5 provide the parts outside the CDR3, is SAVISQKPSRDICQRGTSLTIQCQVDSQVTMMFWYRQQPGQSLTLIATANQGSEATYESGFVIDKFPISRPNLTFSTLTVSNMSPEDSSIYLCSFGRASETQYFGPGTRLLVL.

The rearrangement links TRBV24-1 to TRBJ2-1; D might be TRBD2 (5 bases). Germline CDR1 reads KGHDR; CDR2 reads SFDVKD. The CDR3 has 16 amino acids. V lost 1 base and J lost 0, with 9 bases in between. The CDR3 reads CATSDLTSGSYNEQFF. CDR3 bases: TGTGCCACCAGTGATTTAACGAGCGGCTCCTACAATGAGCAGTTCTTC.

V gene TRBV30 combines with J gene TRBJ1-5, with TRBD1 matching 8 bases. This CDR3 is 15 amino acids long. In germline, CDR1 is GTSNPN, CDR2 SVGIG (reference sequence). J lost 3 bases, V lost 2 bases, and 6 bases had no gene match. CDR3 DNA sequence: TGTGCCTGGAGTCCACTGGACAGGGACAATCAGCCCCAGCATTTT. The encoded protein is CAWSPLDRDNQPQHF.

On this clone itself: The junction differs from germline at one of its ends, possibly a read error. V is TRBV30 and J is TRBJ2-3; possible D gene TRBD2, 5 bases. The CDR3 is made up of 12 amino acids. Germline CDR1 is GTSNPN and CDR2 is SVGIG (reference sequence). CDR3 residues: CAWRASKDTQYF. The CDR3 region has the DNA TGTGCCTGGAGGGCTAGCAAAGATACGCAGTATTTT.

The chain carries TRBV9 and TRBJ1-2; D possibly corresponds to TRBD1 (6 bases). This CDR3 is built from 14 residues. The germline CDR1 and CDR2 sequences are SGDLS and YYNGEE. V was trimmed by 2 bases and J by 6 bases, leaving 14 bases between them. The CDR3 DNA follows: TGTGCCAGCAGCGTGGGGGGGCGGAGTCATGGCTACACCTTC. It yields the protein CASSVGGRSHGYTF.